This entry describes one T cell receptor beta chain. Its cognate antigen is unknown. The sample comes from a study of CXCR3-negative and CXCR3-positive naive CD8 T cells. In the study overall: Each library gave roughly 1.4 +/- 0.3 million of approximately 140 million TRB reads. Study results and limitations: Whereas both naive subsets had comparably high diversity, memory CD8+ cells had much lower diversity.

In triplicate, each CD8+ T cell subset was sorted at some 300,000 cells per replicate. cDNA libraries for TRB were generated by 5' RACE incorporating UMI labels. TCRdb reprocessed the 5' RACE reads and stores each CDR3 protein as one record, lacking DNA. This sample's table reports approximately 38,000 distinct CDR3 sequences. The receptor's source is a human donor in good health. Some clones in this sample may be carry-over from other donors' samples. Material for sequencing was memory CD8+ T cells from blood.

The CDR3 sequence is CATSDSRSGVQDNEQFF. J is TRBJ2-1 and V is TRBV24-1; the D call of TRBD1 rests on TCRdb alone, since no DNA is present to check it. CDR3 length: 17 amino acids. Germline V gives CDR1 KGHDR, CDR2 SFDVKD.